These 10 T cell receptor beta chains were sequenced from one sample in a study of pediatric ulcerative colitis. Sequenced by immunoSEQ multiplex PCR; TCRdb stores in-frame clones only, minus some. The sample consists of tens of thousands of clones, more than 70% of them appearing once. Rectal tissue came from one to two pinch biopsies taken at colonoscopy. The source material was gut tissue. These receptors were taken from a boy aged 5 to 17 with moderate ulcerative colitis.

This chain joins TRBV2 and TRBJ2-4; 12 nucleotides agree with TRBD1. Germline V lookup: CDR1 SNHLY, CDR2 FYNNEI. The V segment lost 6 bases and the J segment 8 bases; nucleotides outside the gene matches: 5. This CDR3 spans 14 amino acids. The CDR3 nucleotides read TGTGCCAGCAGCGGGACAGGGGGCGCTTACATTCAGTACTTC. It translates to CASSGTGGAYIQYF.

There are a few counts of this clone. This sequence joins TRBV18 and TRBJ2-7; the D gene is possibly TRBD2 (6 bases). Trimming left V 3 bases short and J 3 bases short, with 15 bases between. CDR1 is KGHSH, CDR2 LQKENI, per germline. CDR3 length: 15 residues. The CDR3 nucleotides are TGTGCCAGCTCACCCTCAAGGACTAACCACTACGAGCAGTACTTC. This codes for CASSPSRTNHYEQYF. Together with reference TRBV18 and TRBJ2-7, the CDR3 gives the full variable domain: NAGVMQNPRHLVRRRGQEARLRCSPMKGHSHVYWYRQLPEEGLKFMVYLQKENIIDESGMPKERFSAEFPKEGPSILRIQQVVRGDSAAYFCASSPSRTNHYEQYFGPGTRLTVT.

A note on this clone: At one boundary the junction diverges from the germline segment, which might be a read error. The V call is TRBV5-4, the J call TRBJ2-7; TRBD2 is a possible D gene (5 bases). Germline-derived CDR1 and CDR2 are SGHNT and YYREEE (reference sequence). The CDR3 covers 13 residues. The CDR3 protein is CASRLPGNYKQYF. In DNA form, the CDR3 reads TGTGCCAGCAGATTACCGGGAAACTACAAGCAGTACTTC.

The chain recombines TRBV6-6 with TRBJ2-4; D is tentatively TRBD1 or TRBD2 (5 bases each). Germline assignment: CDR1 MNHNY and CDR2 SVGAGI (reference sequence). The CDR3 has 16 residues. V was clipped by 0 bases and J by 1 base, with 10 bases between them. The CDR3 nucleotides read TGTGCCAGCAGTTACTCGATAGAGGGGGCCAAAAACATTCAGTACTTC. This codes for CASSYSIEGAKNIQYF.

This clone has just a few counts. The rearrangement links TRBV18 to TRBJ2-1, with D possibly called TRBD1 or TRBD2 (6 bases each). Germline-derived CDR1 and CDR2 are KGHSH and LQKENI. The CDR3 is 18 amino acids. V was clipped by 0 bases and J by 0 bases, with 15 bases between them. The CDR3 coding sequence is TGTGCCAGCTCACCACCGGTAGGGGGGTCGAGCTCCTACAATGAGCAGTTCTTC. It encodes CASSPPVGGSSSYNEQFF.

The rearrangement links TRBV6-1 to TRBJ2-6; D assignment may be TRBD1 or TRBD2 (5 bases each). The CDR3 covers 15 residues. The ends were cut back, 4 bases at V and 2 bases at J, with 9 bases in the middle. CDR1 and CDR2 from the germline V gene are MNHNS and SASEGT. This chain's CDR3 is CASSGGDTGANVLTF. CDR3 coding DNA: TGTGCCAGCAGTGGAGGGGATACTGGGGCCAACGTCCTGACTTTC.

The chain uses TRBV7-7 and TRBJ2-2; D is ambiguous. From germline, CDR1 is SSHAT and CDR2 FNYEAQ (reference sequence). CDR3 length: 14 residues. Trimming took 2 bases from V and 4 from J, leaving 8 bases between them. CDR3 bases: TGTGCCAGCAGCTTAAACCTGATCACCGGGGAGCTGTTTTTT. Protein product: CASSLNLITGELFF.

The rearrangement uses TRBV27 and TRBJ1-2, with D perhaps TRBD1 (6 bases). From germline, CDR1 is MNHEY and CDR2 SMNVEV (reference sequence). The V gene lost 5 bases and the J gene lost 3 bases, with 19 bases spanning the gap. The CDR3 loop spans 16 amino acids. CDR3: CASSPQGSYFYYGYTF. For the CDR3, the DNA is TGTGCCAGCAGTCCGCAGGGGTCCTACTTCTACTATGGCTACACCTTC.

A few counts support this clone. This chain uses TRBV7-9 with TRBJ2-1, with TRBD1 matching over 10 bases. V lost 7 bases, J lost 9 bases, and 12 bases stayed unmatched. This CDR3 has 15 amino acids. CDR1 and CDR2 from the germline V gene are SEHNR and FQNEAQ (reference sequence). The CDR3 here is CASTLYPGTGVEQFF. The CDR3 nucleotides read TGTGCCAGCACCCTATACCCCGGGACAGGGGTTGAGCAGTTCTTC.

The rearrangement uses TRBV7-9 and TRBJ2-1; TRBD1 is a possible D gene (5 bases). Germline CDR1 and CDR2: SEHNR and FQNEAQ (reference sequence). The V end lost 1 base, the J end lost 8 bases, and 9 bases lay between the germline ends. The CDR3 totals 13 residues. CDR3 nucleotides: TGTGCCAGCAGCTTAGAGGGGAAGGATGAGCAGTTCTTC. Translating gives CASSLEGKDEQFF.